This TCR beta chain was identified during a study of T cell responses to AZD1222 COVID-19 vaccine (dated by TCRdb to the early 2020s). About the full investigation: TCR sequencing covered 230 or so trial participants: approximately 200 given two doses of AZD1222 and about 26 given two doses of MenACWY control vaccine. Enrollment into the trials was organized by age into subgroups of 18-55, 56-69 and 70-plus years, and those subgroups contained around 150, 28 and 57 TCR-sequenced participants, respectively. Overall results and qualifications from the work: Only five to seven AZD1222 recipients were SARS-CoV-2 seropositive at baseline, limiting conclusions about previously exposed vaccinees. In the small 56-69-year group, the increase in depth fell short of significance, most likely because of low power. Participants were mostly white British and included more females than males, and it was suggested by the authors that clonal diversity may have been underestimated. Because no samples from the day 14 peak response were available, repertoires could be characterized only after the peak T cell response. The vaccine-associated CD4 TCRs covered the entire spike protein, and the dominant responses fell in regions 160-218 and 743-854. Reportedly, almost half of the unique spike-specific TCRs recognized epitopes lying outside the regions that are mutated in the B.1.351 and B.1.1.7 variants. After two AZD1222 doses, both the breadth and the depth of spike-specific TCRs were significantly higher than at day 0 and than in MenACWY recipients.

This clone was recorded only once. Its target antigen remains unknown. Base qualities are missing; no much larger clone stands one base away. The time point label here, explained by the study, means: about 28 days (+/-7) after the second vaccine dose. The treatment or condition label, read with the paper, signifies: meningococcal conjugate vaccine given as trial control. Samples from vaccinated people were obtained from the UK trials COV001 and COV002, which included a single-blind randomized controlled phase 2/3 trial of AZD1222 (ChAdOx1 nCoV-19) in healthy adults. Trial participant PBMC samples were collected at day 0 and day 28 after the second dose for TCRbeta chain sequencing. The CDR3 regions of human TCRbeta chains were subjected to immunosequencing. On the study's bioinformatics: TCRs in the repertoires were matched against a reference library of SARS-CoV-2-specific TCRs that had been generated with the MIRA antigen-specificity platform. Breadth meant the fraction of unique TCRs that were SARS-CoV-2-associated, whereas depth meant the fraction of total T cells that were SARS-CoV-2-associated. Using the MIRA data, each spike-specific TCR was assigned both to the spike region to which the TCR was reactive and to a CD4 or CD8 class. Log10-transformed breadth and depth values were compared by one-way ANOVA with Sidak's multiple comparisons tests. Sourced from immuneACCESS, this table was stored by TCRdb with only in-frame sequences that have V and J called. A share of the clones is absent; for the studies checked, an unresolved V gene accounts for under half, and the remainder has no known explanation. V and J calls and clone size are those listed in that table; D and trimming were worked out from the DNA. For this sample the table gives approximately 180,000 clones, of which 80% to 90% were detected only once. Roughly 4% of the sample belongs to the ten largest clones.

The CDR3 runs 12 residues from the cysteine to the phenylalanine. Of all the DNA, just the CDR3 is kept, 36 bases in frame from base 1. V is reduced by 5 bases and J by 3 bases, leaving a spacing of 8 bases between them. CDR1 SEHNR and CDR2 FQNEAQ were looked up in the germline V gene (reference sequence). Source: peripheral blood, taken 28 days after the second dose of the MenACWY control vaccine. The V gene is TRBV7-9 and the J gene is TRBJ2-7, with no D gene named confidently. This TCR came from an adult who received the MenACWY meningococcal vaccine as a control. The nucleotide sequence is TGTGCCAGCAGCCGTACTAACTACGAGCAGTACTTC. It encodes CASSRTNYEQYF.